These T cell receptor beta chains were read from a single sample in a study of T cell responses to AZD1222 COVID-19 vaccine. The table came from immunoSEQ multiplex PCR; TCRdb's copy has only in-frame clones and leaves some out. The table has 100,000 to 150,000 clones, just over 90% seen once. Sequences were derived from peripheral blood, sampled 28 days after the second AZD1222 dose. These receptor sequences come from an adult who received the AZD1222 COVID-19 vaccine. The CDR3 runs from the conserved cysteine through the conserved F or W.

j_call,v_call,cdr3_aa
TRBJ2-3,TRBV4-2,CASSLGLADTDTQYF
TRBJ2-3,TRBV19,CASSDRGPDTQYF
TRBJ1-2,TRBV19,CASSFLDRAYGYTF
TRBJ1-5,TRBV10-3,CAITRDINQPQHF
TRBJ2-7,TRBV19,CASRDRYYEQYF
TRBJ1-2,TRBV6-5,CASSDRGTNYGYTF
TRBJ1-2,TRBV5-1,CASSKTGGNNYGYTF
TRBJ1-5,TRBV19,CASSVQVGRNQPQHF
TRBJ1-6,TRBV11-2,CASSFPQTGRRNSPLHF
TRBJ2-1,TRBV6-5,CASSTTSGNQGEQFF
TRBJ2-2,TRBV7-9,CASSLFPGQGAIGELFF
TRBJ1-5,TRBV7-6,CASSWGQGEDNQPQHF
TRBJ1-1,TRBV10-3,CAISESDRENTEAFF
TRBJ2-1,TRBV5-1,CASSLLGTSSNEQFF
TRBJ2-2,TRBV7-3,CASSLGGTGADTGELFF
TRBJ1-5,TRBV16,CASSLDRGSGQPQHF
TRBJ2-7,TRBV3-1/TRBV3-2,CASSTVAEQYF
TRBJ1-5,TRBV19,CASSTISTGWKSQPQHF
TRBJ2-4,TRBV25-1,CASSDPGTSNIQYF
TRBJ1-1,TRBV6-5,CASRLQGAATLEAFF
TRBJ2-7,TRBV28,CASRPGGARDEQYF
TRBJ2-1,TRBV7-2,CASSLHPGLVAYNEQFF
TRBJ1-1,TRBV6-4,CASSRVPNTEAFF
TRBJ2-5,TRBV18,CASSQGAAETQYF
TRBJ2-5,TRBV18,CASSRGQETQYF
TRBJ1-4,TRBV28,CASSPLQGAGEKLFF
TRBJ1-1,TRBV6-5,CASSYRDISEAFF
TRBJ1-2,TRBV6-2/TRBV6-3,CASSHGQGYGYTF
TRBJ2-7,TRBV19,CASSIRHTRTDYEQYF
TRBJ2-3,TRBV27,CASSLPGQGFPDTQYF
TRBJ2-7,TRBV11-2,CASSLIRGGWYEQYF
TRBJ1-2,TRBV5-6,CASSSTGYPGYGYTF
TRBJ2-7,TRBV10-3,CAISEVRWGNYEQYF
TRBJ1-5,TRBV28,CASSRQWNQPQHF
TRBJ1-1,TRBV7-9,CASSFRQGTHTEAFF
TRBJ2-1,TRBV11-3,CASSSENEQFF